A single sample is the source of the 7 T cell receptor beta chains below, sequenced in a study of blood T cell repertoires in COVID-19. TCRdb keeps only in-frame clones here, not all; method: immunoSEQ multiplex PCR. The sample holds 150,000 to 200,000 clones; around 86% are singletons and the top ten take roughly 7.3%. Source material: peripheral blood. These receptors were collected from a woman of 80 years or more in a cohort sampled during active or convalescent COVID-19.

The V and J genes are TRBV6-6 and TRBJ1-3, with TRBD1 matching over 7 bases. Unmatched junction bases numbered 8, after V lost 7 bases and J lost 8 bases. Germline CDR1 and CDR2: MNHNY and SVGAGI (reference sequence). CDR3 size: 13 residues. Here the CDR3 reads CASNPNRGHTIYF. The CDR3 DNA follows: TGTGCCAGCAACCCCAACAGGGGACACACCATATATTTT.

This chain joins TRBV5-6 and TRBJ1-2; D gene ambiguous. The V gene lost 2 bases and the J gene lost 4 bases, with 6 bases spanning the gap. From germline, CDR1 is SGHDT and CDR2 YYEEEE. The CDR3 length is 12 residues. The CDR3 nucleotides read TGTGCCAGCAGCTTAAGAGCCTATGGCTACACCTTC. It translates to CASSLRAYGYTF.

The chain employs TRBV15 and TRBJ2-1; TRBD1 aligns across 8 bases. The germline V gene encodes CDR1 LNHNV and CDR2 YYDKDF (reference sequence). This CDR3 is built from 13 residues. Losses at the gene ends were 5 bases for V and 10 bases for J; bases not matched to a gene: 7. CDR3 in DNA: TGTGCCACCAGCCGGGACAGGCAGACCGAGCAGTTCTTC. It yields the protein CATSRDRQTEQFF.

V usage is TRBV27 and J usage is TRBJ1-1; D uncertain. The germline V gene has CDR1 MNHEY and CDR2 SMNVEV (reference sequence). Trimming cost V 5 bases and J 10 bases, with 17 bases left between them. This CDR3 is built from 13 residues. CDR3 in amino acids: CASSRQTGVRAFF. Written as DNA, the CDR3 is TGTGCCAGCAGTCGGCAAACGGGAGTTCGAGCTTTCTTT.

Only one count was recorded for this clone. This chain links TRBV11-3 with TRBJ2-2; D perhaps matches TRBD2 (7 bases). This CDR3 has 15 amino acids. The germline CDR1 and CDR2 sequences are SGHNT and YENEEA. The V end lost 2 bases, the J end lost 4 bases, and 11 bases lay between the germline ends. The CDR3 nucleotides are TGTGCCAGCAGCTTACGGGGGGCCATCACCGGGGAGCTGTTTTTT. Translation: CASSLRGAITGELFF.

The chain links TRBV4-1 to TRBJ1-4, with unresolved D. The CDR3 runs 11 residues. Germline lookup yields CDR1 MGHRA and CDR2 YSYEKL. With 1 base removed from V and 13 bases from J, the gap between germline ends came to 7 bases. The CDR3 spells CASSQGRLLFF. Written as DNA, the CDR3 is TGCGCCAGCAGCCAAGGGAGGTTACTGTTTTTT.

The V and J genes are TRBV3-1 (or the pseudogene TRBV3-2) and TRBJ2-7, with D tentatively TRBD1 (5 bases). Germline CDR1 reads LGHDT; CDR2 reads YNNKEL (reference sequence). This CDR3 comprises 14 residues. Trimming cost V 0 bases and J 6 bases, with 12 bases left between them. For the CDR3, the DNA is TGTGCCAGCAGCCAAGAAGGGGCTAGATCCGAGCAGTACGTC. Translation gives CASSQEGARSEQYV.